The clone carrying this T cell receptor (beta chain) was seen repeatedly, ten times or more. Its target is not known. J gave up 3 bases and V 5 bases, and 7 bases lay outside the gene matches. The CDR3 sequence is 15 residues long. Per germline, CDR1 SGHAT and CDR2 FQNNGV. This entry belongs to a study of breast tumors, draining lymph nodes, adjacent tissues. Study-wide findings and caveats: Luminal-like breast cancer showed significantly greater tumor-nontumor repertoire similarity than basal-like breast cancer did.

MiXCR was run by TCRdb on the multiplex PCR reads, yielding one entry per CDR3 protein. The data show tens of thousands of distinct CDR3 sequences, roughly 39% seen once. The specimen was breast tumor tissue. The chain employs TRBV11-2 and TRBJ2-7; TRBD2 aligns across 10 bases. This receptor was identified in a female donor with breast cancer. Some clones in this sample may be carry-over from other donors' samples. The CDR3 reads CASSPSLAGDYEQYF. The CDR3 DNA reads TGTGCCAGCAGCCCCTCTCTAGCGGGAGACTACGAGCAGTACTTC.